One and the same sample provided the 21 T cell receptor beta chains below, sequenced in a study of blood T cell repertoires in COVID-19 (dated by TCRdb to 2018 to 2020). Libraries were built with the immunoSEQ multiplex PCR assay. TCRdb re-hosts the immuneACCESS table, in-frame sequences only. Its copies lack some clones; in the studies checked, an unresolved V gene accounts for under half of them, and the cause for the rest is not known. Counted in this sample were about 300,000 clones; around 86% of them appeared once. Clones ranked in the top ten supply 1% to 1.5% of the sample. The sample consisted of peripheral blood. The receptors originated from a man in his 70s with acute or convalescent COVID-19.

J is TRBJ2-1 and V is TRBV24-1; the match to TRBD1 covers 7 bases. In germline, CDR1 is KGHDR, CDR2 SFDVKD. CDR3 length equals 16 residues. V lost 4 bases to trimming and J lost 4 bases; unmatched junction nucleotides: 9. The CDR3 protein is CATSDTRSGQYNEQFF. The CDR3 nucleotides are TGTGCCACCAGTGACACCAGATCGGGACAGTACAATGAGCAGTTCTTC.

The V call is TRBV29-1, the J call TRBJ2-5; TRBD2 might be the D (5 bases). V was clipped by 4 bases and J by 5 bases, with 5 bases between them. CDR3 length equals 10 residues. In germline, CDR1 is SQVTM, CDR2 ANQGSEA. The CDR3: CSVGGETQYF. The CDR3 bases are TGCAGCGTTGGCGGGGAGACCCAGTACTTC.

This rearrangement joins TRBV19 to TRBJ1-4, with TRBD1 matching 10 bases. The V gene end was trimmed by 6 bases and the J gene end by 5 bases; junction bases not matched to a gene: 9. The CDR3 length is 16 residues. The germline CDR1 and CDR2 sequences are LNHDA and SQIVND (reference sequence). The CDR3 reads CASRRQGASVNEKLFF. The CDR3 DNA follows: TGTGCCAGTAGAAGACAGGGGGCGTCGGTAAATGAAAAACTGTTTTTT.

The chain joins TRBV25-1 to TRBJ2-7; 7 bases match TRBD1. From germline, CDR1 is MGHDK and CDR2 SYGVNS. The V and J ends lost 1 base and 6 bases, in that order; junction bases with no gene match: 9. The CDR3 runs 15 residues. CDR3 region: CASSESGRQGVEQYF. DNA for the CDR3: TGTGCCAGCAGTGAATCGGGGCGACAGGGAGTCGAGCAGTACTTC.

The chain employs TRBV5-1 and TRBJ2-5, with D perhaps TRBD2 (7 bases). The CDR3 runs to 18 residues. CDR1 SGHRS and CDR2 YFSETQ come from the germline V gene. V lost 0 bases, J lost 1 base, and 19 bases lay in between. CDR3 residues: CASSLVLLGRGAQETQYF. Here the CDR3 DNA reads TGCGCCAGCAGCTTGGTTCTTTTGGGACGGGGGGCCCAAGAGACCCAGTACTTC. The full variable domain, in which reference TRBV5-1 and TRBJ2-5 provide the parts outside the CDR3, is KAGVTQTPRYLIKTRGQQVTLSCSPISGHRSVSWYQQTPGQGLQFLFEYFSETQRNKGNFPGRFSGRQFSNSRSEMNVSTLELGDSALYLCASSLVLLGRGAQETQYFGPGTRLLVL.

The chain links TRBV11-2 to TRBJ2-7; TRBD1 agrees at 11 bases. CDR1 and CDR2 (germline): SGHAT, FQNNGV. This CDR3 has 18 residues. V dropped 3 bases and J dropped 0; count of bases not matched to a gene: 10. CDR3 loop: CASSFRDRGNPFSYEQYF. As DNA, the CDR3 is TGTGCCAGCAGCTTCCGGGACAGGGGGAACCCTTTCTCCTACGAGCAGTACTTC.

The V gene is TRBV15, the J gene TRBJ1-3; D is uncertain. Between the trimmed V and J ends, which lost 3 bases and 2 bases, there was a span of 11 bases. This CDR3 is 15 amino acids long. From germline, CDR1 is LNHNV and CDR2 YYDKDF (reference sequence). CDR3 in amino acids: CATSSYNPAGNTIYF. CDR3 coding DNA: TGTGCCACCAGCAGTTACAATCCCGCTGGAAACACCATATATTTT. The full variable domain, completed using reference TRBV15 and TRBJ1-3, is DAMVIQNPRYQVTQFGKPVTLSCSQTLNHNVMYWYQQKSSQAPKLLFHYYDKDFNNEADTPDNFQSRRPNTSFCFLDIRSPGLGDTAMYLCATSSYNPAGNTIYFGEGSWLTVV.

V and J are TRBV4-3 and TRBJ2-1; 8 bases map to TRBD1. CDR1 LGHNA and CDR2 YSLEER come from the germline V gene. The CDR3 is 19 amino acids. With V trimmed by 4 bases and J by 4 bases, 18 bases remained unmatched. The CDR3 DNA reads as TGCGCCAGCAGCCGGGACCGGGACAGGCAAATTTTTTTGTACAATGAGCAGTTCTTC. As protein: CASSRDRDRQIFLYNEQFF.

V is TRBV7-9 and J is TRBJ1-3; no firm D call. Germline CDR1 SEHNR, CDR2 FQNEAQ (reference sequence). V lost 8 bases to trimming and J lost 2 bases, with 7 bases between them. The CDR3 spans 12 residues. CDR3 in DNA: TGTGCCAGCGGCGGGACTGGAAACACCATATATTTT. Translation gives CASGGTGNTIYF.

J is TRBJ1-4 and V is TRBV2; D is unresolved. V was clipped by 4 bases and J by 3 bases, with 9 bases between them. The CDR3 sequence is 14 residues long. Per germline, CDR1 SNHLY and CDR2 FYNNEI. The CDR3 nucleotides are TGTGCCAGCAGTGGAGAACGGGCTAATGAAAAACTGTTTTTT. This codes for CASSGERANEKLFF.

This clone was seen a handful of times. The rearrangement links TRBV6-5 to TRBJ2-1; 7 nucleotides align to TRBD2. V was clipped by 1 base and J by 10 bases; unmatched bases: 7. Germline V gene lookup returns CDR1 MNHEY and CDR2 SVGAGI. The CDR3 spans 14 residues. The CDR3: CASSYFPAGDEQFF. The CDR3 coding sequence is TGTGCCAGCAGTTACTTCCCCGCGGGAGACGAGCAGTTCTTC.

This chain links TRBV7-9 with TRBJ2-1, with no clear D. This CDR3 region has 15 residues. V was pared by 5 bases and J by 1 base, with 12 bases between. Germline assignment: CDR1 SEHNR and CDR2 FQNEAQ (reference sequence). Here the CDR3 DNA reads TGTGCCAGCAGCCGAGGTTCAAGGTCCTACAATGAGCAGTTCTTC. Encoded protein: CASSRGSRSYNEQFF.

The V and J genes are TRBV18 and TRBJ1-2, with D maybe TRBD1 (6 bases). Germline CDR1 KGHSH, CDR2 LQKENI. The CDR3 totals 15 residues. V was shortened by 6 bases and J by 9 bases, with 23 bases between the two germline ends. This chain's CDR3 is CASSPPGTPRQRYTF. Written as DNA, the CDR3 is TGTGCCAGCTCGCCTCCCGGGACACCCCGCCAGCGCTACACCTTC.

The chain carries TRBV7-9 and TRBJ1-5; TRBD1 matches 8 bases. The CDR3 length is 14 residues. Germline V CDR1 and CDR2: SEHNR, FQNEAQ (reference sequence). After removal of 5 bases from V and 6 bases from J, the junction contained 6 bases not matched to a gene. CDR3 residues: CASSRGQGSQPQHF. Here the CDR3 DNA reads TGTGCCAGCAGCCGAGGACAGGGCAGTCAGCCCCAGCATTTT.

The table lists this clone with a count of one. The chain recombines TRBV27 with TRBJ2-7, with TRBD1 identical over 8 bases. The CDR3 runs to 15 residues. Trimming removed 5 bases from V and 3 bases from J; junction bases left unmatched: 9. In germline, CDR1 is MNHEY, CDR2 SMNVEV (reference sequence). The CDR3 protein is CASSLLPRGLYEQYF. In DNA, the CDR3 is TGTGCCAGCAGTCTCCTCCCCAGGGGGCTCTACGAGCAGTACTTC.

The J gene is TRBJ2-7, the V gene TRBV7-2; possibly TRBD2 for D (5 bases). CDR1 is SGHTA, CDR2 FQGNSA, per germline. V was shortened by 1 base and J by 3 bases, with 13 bases between the two germline ends. The length of the CDR3 is 15 residues. Here the CDR3 reads CASSLGPGKVYEQYF. CDR3 nucleotide sequence: TGTGCCAGCAGCTTAGGGCCGGGGAAGGTCTACGAGCAGTACTTC.

This chain uses TRBV7-2 with TRBJ1-6, with D maybe TRBD1 (5 bases). Trimming took 10 bases from V and 5 from J, leaving 12 bases between them. CDR1 and CDR2 from the germline V gene are SGHTA and FQGNSA. The CDR3 loop spans 13 amino acids. CDR3 residues: CATYGGNNSPLHF. DNA for the CDR3: TGTGCCACCTACGGGGGAAATAATTCACCCCTCCACTTT.

This clone was observed a few times. The chain employs TRBV18 and TRBJ1-1; a weak D match, TRBD1 (6 bases). The CDR3 totals 13 residues. The V gene's germline CDR1 is KGHSH and CDR2 LQKENI. V was cut by 8 bases and J by 0 bases, with 10 bases left in between. CDR3 residues: CASKQGMNTEAFF. The CDR3 DNA reads TGTGCCAGCAAGCAGGGGATGAACACTGAAGCTTTCTTT. The full variable domain, its missing parts supplied by reference TRBV18 and TRBJ1-1, is NAGVMQNPRHLVRRRGQEARLRCSPMKGHSHVYWYRQLPEEGLKFMVYLQKENIIDESGMPKERFSAEFPKEGPSILRIQQVVRGDSAAYFCASKQGMNTEAFFGQGTRLTVV.

V is TRBV5-1 and J is TRBJ2-2, with D perhaps matching TRBD2 (6 bases). CDR1 and CDR2 from the germline V gene are SGHRS and YFSETQ. CDR3 length: 17 residues. V gave up 2 bases and J gave up 0 bases, with 14 bases separating them. The CDR3: CASSFTSRRANTGELFF. The CDR3 nucleotides read TGCGCCAGCAGCTTCACTAGCAGACGCGCGAACACCGGGGAGCTGTTTTTT.

This chain uses TRBV24-1 with TRBJ2-1; 12 nucleotides agree with TRBD2. The junction had 5 bases not matched to a gene; V was cut back by 0 bases and J by 9 bases. Germline V gene sequence: CDR1 KGHDR, CDR2 SFDVKD. This CDR3 contains 16 residues. This chain's CDR3 is CATSDLPSGGAGEQFF. The CDR3 region has the DNA TGTGCCACCAGTGATTTGCCTAGCGGGGGGGCAGGTGAGCAGTTCTTC.

The chain is built from TRBV7-2 and TRBJ1-5; maybe TRBD1 (5 bases). Between the trimmed V and J ends, which lost 3 bases and 3 bases, there was a span of 12 bases. There are 15 residues in the CDR3. Germline assignment: CDR1 SGHTA and CDR2 FQGNSA. In DNA form, the CDR3 reads TGTGCCAGCAGCTTGATAGGCAGGGACAATCAGCCCCAGCATTTT. Amino acids: CASSLIGRDNQPQHF. Full variable domain (outside the CDR3, taken from reference TRBV7-2 and TRBJ1-5): GAGVSQSPSNKVTEKGKDVELRCDPISGHTALYWYRQSLGQGLEFLIYFQGNSAPDKSGLPSDRFSAERTGGSVSTLTIQRTQQEDSAVYLCASSLIGRDNQPQHFGDGTRLSIL.